This T cell receptor beta chain appears in the sequencing data of a study of regulatory T cells in long-lasting Graves disease. Sequencing libraries for TCR beta were prepared with iRepertoire HTBI primers and Arm-PCR of CDR3 regions. TCRdb reprocessed the multiplex PCR reads with MiXCR, giving one entry per CDR3 protein. The table shows about 470,000 distinct CDR3 sequences, with 20% to 25% occurring only once. The time point here: persistent/refractory GD, antithyroid drugs over 5 years with positive TRAb. The authors made the TCR library using RNA they extracted from PBMCs. American Thyroid Association guidelines defined Graves' disease diagnosis. A remark on this clonotype: Its specificity is unknown.

Study-wide findings and caveats: TRBV28, TRBJ1-2 and TRBJ2-5 emerged as the favored segments in persistent disease.

Looked up from germline, CDR1 is LNHDA and CDR2 is SQIVND (reference sequence). CDR3 length: 13 residues. Trimming stripped 2 bases from V and 2 bases from J, with 7 bases between. The specimen comprised peripheral blood mononuclear cells (PBMCs), sampled when the disease was refractory, from a patient treated with antithyroid drugs. The sequence was collected from a female donor with Graves disease. The chain is built from TRBV19 and TRBJ2-7, with a weak D call TRBD1 (5 bases). The DNA of the CDR3 is TGTGCCAGTAGTATACAAGGGGCCTACGAGCAGTACTTC. This gives the protein CASSIQGAYEQYF.